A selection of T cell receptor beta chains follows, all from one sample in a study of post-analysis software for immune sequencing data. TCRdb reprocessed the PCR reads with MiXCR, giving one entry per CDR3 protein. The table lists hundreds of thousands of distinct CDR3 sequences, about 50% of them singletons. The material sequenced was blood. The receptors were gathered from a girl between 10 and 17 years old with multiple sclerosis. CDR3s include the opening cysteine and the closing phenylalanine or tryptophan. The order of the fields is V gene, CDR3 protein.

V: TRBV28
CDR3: CASSPSGQPSSYNEQFF

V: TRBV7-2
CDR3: CASSLVGVSSYNEQFF

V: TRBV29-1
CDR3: CSVEHQYNEQFF

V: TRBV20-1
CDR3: CSAQSGRASYNEQFF

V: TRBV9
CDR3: CASSVDGIEQFF

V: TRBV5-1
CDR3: CASSFTLAFIDEQYF

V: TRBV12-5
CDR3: CASGPGTSGTAGELFF

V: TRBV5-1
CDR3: CASSAADRGDAFF

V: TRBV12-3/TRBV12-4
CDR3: CASTLGPKNIQYF

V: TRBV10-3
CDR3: CAISDSSGTQYF

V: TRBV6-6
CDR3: CASSPSTGSRYETQYF

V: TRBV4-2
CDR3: CASSQRLGAGGGHEQFF

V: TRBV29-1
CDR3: CSVCGLAGNNKPGEQFF

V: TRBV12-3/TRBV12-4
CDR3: CASSTGGAGYEQYF

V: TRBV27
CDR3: CASSFLTGSSGANVLTF

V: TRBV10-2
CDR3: CASSDLRDLETQYF

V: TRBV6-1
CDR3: CASRKLPDGHYEQYF

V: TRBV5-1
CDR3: CASSLVPGTGKETQYF

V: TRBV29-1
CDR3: CSAELAGGQETQYF

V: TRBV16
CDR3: CASSQEVQTGALYGYTF

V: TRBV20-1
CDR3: CSARDRTVGYTF

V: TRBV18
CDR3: CASSPTGTGVLQDFTF